The sequence of this T cell receptor beta chain was determined in a study of human T cells and chemical hapten exposure (dated by TCRdb to 2020 to 2022). For the study in its entirety: For sensitization, 2% DPC in acetone was applied to a roughly 2 cm by roughly 2 cm area of upper inner arm skin. Throughout the study period of 20 to 25 weeks, patients also received therapeutic DPC doses to the scalp every week. Patch testing on the upper back used Finn chambers containing 0.01% DPC, with scoring done after 6 days according to International Contact Dermatitis Research Group standards. Alopecia areata with under or over 50% scalp involvement, alopecia totalis and alopecia universalis were represented in the patient cohort, which was mostly female. Libraries were pooled for sequencing, and variation in per-sample TCR yields was attributed mainly to small differences in library volumes within the pool. The study tracked peripheral blood TCR repertoire changes in vivo during primary and secondary sensitization to the hapten diphenylcyclopropenone (DPC) in alopecia patients. Blood samples were taken from patients before sensitization (week 0) and then at 2, 6 and about 24 weeks after DPC sensitization. For TCR sequencing, blood came from 25 to 35 alopecia patients at anywhere from one to four time points (pre-sensitization, 2, 6 and 24 weeks). General study outcomes and caveats: Repeated subsampling changed both the strength of the expansion versus patch-test correlation and the threshold at which the correlation became significant. Compared with pre-sensitization or healthy control sets, expanded TCRs formed significantly more large CDR3 similarity clusters, which is consistent with antigen-driven responses. Patch test score was positively correlated with the number of PT1 expanded TCRs, with significance at thresholds 8, 16 and 32 but not at 4. The number of TCRs above 1 in 1000 frequency did not change with DPC sensitization; there was no evidence of global repertoire structure alterations. All patients had alopecia, a presumed autoimmune disease, so their immune response might differ from that of healthy individuals.

Comment on this clonotype: No antigen is known for it. Base qualities are not recorded, but no much larger clone differs from it by a single base.

Library generation was performed with RACE. Instrument used: NextSeq 500. Library preparation attached unique molecular identifiers to individual cDNA molecules for quantitative, reproducible TCR counting. For every blood RNA sample, sequencing covered both the TCR alpha and TCR beta chains. In the original analysis: The median number of TCRs per sample was roughly 100,000, ranging from about 23,224 to 690,600. The Decombinator software suite was used to annotate V, J and CDR3 in the TCR reads. For the PS versus PT1 abundance plots, all samples were subsampled to the same number of TCRs (28,000). Expanded TCRs were defined as absent before sensitization and observed at least eight times at the 2-week time point. TCRdb handled the public reads itself, with Q25 trimming in fastp and clone calling in MiXCR, and kept productive beta chains. Under each unique CDR3 protein, matching rows form one entry showing the most common genes and DNA. The V and J calls and clone size are TCRdb's, not the authors'. This sample has 100,000 to 150,000 distinct CDR3 sequences in its table, and roughly an eighth of those were observed once. Jointly, the top ten make up 0.8% to 1% of the sample.

From its cysteine to its phenylalanine, the CDR3 spans 16 amino acids. The sequence is cut down to CDR3 DNA, 48 bases in frame from base 1. Trimming costs V 1 base and J 4 bases, and their ends lie 16 bases apart. Per the germline V gene (reference sequence), LGHDT is the CDR1 and YNNKEL is the CDR2. The time point label corresponds to: patch test 1, 2 weeks after DPC sensitization. In the paper's terms, the treatment or condition label means: therapeutic diphenylcyclopropenone sensitization with weekly scalp DPC. At each patch-test visit, blood was drawn before the patch test was applied. Patients were eligible if aged 18 to 70, diagnosed with alopecia and judged suitable for DPC therapy, and pregnant patients were excluded. Total RNA was extracted from unfractionated whole blood collected in Tempus Blood RNA tubes.

This chain joins TRBV3-1 to TRBJ1-2, and possibly TRBD1, on 5 matching bases. The sample here was whole blood, taken in connection with sensitization to the hapten diphenylcyclopropenone (DPC). The receptor's source is a man younger than 35 with alopecia areata. Some clones in this sample may be carry-over from other donors' samples. The CDR3 protein: CASSQVGTGYVYGYTF. The DNA reads as follows: TGTGCCAGCAGCCAAGTTGGGACGGGCTACGTCTATGGCTACACCTTC.